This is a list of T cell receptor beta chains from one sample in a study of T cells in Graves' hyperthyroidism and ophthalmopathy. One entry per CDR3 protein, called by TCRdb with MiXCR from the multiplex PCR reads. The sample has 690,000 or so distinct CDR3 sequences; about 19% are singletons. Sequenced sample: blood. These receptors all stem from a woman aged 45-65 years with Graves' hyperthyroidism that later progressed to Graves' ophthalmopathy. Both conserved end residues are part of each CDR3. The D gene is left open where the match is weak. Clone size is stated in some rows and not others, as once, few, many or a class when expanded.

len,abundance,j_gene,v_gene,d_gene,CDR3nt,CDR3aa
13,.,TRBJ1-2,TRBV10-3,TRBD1,TGTGCCATCACTACCCAGGGGGACTATGGCTACACCTTC,CAITTQGDYGYTF
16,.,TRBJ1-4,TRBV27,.,TGTGCCAGCAGTTTACTACCCCCGGGGGAGAGTGAAAAACTGTTTTTT,CASSLLPPGESEKLFF
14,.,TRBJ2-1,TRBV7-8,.,TGTGCCAGCAGCAGCCCCGGACGCTACAATGAGCAGTTCTTC,CASSSPGRYNEQFF
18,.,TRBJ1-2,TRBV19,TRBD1,TGTGCCAGTAGTAACTCCCGCCCGGGACAGGGGGCTGGCTATGGCTACACCTTC,CASSNSRPGQGAGYGYTF
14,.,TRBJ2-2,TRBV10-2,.,TGCGCCAGCAGTGAGTGGGGGGACCCCGGGGAGCTGTTTTTT,CASSEWGDPGELFF
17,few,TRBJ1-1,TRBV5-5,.,TGTGCCAGCAGCTTGGCCGCGGACATAAGAGGTAACACTGAAGCTTTCTTT,CASSLAADIRGNTEAFF
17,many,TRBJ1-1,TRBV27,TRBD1,TGTGCCAGCAGTTTATACAGGGGGATGCTAACAGGACCTGAAGCTTTCTTT,CASSLYRGMLTGPEAFF
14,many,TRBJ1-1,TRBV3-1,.,TGTGCCAGCAGCCGGCCCGCTTCGAACACTGAAGCTTTCTTT,CASSRPASNTEAFF
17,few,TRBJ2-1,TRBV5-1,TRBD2,TGCGCCAGCAGCCCCAAGACTAGCGGGGCGACCTACAATGAGCAGTTCTTC,CASSPKTSGATYNEQFF
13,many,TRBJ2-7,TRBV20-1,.,TGCAGTGCCGAGGGGTCAGGGGAGGGCGAGCAGTACTTC,CSAEGSGEGEQYF
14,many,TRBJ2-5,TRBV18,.,TGTGCCAGCTCACCCCGAAGAGCTGAGGAGACCCAGTACTTC,CASSPRRAEETQYF